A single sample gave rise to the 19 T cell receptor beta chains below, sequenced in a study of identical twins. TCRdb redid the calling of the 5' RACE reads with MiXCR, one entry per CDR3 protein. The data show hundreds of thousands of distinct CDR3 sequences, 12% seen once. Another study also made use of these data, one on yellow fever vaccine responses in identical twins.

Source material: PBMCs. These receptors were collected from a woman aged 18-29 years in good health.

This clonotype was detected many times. CDR3 sequence: CASSYRRDEQFF. CDR3 in DNA: TGTGCCAGCAGCTATCGCCGGGATGAGCAGTTCTTC. The chain combines TRBV7-9 with TRBJ2-1, with no clear D. The CDR3 is 12 amino acids. Per the germline V gene, CDR1 is SEHNR and CDR2 is FQNEAQ (reference sequence). Deletions cut 4 bases from V and 8 bases from J, with 9 bases between.

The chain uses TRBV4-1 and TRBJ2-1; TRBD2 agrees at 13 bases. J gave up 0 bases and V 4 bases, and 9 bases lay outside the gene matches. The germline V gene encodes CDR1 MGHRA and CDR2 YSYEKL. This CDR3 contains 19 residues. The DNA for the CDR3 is TGCGCCAGCAGCCGAGCCGGGACTAGCGGGGCCCCCTCCTACAATGAGCAGTTCTTC. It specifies CASSRAGTSGAPSYNEQFF.

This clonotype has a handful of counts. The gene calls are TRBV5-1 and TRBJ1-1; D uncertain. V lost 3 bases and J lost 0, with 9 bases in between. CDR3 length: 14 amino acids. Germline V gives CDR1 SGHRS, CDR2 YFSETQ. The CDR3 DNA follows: TGCGCCAGCAGCTCGGGGATATTGAACACTGAAGCTTTCTTT. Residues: CASSSGILNTEAFF.

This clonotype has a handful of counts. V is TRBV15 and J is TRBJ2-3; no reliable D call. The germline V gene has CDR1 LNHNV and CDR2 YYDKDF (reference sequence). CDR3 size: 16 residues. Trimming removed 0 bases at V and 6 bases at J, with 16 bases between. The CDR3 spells CATSRERPALGDTQYF. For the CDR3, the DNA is TGTGCCACCAGCAGAGAGCGGCCGGCGCTAGGGGATACGCAGTATTTT.

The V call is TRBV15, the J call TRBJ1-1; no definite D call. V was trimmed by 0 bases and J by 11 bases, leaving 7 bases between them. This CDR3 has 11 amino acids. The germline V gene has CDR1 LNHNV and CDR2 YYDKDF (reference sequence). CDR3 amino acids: CATSRERDAFF. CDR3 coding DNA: TGTGCCACCAGCAGAGAACGGGATGCTTTCTTT.

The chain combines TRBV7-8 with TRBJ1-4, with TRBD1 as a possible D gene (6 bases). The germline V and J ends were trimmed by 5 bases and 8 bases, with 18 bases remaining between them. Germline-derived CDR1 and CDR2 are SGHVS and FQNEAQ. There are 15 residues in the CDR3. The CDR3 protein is CASSPRSGGSEKLFF. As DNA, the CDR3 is TGTGCCAGCAGCCCCCGTTCGGGGGGCTCGGAAAAACTGTTTTTT.

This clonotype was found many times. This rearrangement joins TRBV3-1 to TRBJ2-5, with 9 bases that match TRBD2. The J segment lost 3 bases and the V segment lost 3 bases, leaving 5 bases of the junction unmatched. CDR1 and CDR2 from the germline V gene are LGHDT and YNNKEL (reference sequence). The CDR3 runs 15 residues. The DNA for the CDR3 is TGTGCCAGCAGCCAGGAAGCGGGAGGTAAAGAGACCCAGTACTTC. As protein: CASSQEAGGKETQYF.

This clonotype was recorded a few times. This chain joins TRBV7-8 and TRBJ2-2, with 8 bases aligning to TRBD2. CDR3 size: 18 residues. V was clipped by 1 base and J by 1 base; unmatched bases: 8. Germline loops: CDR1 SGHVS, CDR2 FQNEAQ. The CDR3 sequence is CASSLVVILAVNTGELFF. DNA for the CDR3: TGTGCCAGCAGCTTAGTGGTTATACTAGCGGTGAACACCGGGGAGCTGTTTTTT.

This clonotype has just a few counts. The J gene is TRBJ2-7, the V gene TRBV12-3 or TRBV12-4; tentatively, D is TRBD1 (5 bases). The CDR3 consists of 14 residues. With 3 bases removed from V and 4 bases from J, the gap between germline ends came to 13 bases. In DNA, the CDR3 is TGTGCCAGCAGTTTGGGATCCCAGGGATACGAGCAGTACGTC. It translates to CASSLGSQGYEQYV.

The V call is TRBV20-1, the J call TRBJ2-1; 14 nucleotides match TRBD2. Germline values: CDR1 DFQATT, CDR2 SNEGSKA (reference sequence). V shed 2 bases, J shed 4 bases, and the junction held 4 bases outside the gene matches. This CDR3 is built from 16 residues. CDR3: CSARSGTSGGYNEQFF. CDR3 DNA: TGCAGTGCTAGATCAGGGACTAGCGGGGGTTACAATGAGCAGTTCTTC.

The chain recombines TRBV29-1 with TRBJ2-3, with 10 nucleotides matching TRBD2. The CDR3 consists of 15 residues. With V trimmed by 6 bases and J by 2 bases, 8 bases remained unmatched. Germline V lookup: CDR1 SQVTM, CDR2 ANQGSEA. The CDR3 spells CSVPPLAGATDTQYF. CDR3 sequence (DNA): TGCAGCGTCCCACCGCTAGCGGGAGCCACAGATACGCAGTATTTT.

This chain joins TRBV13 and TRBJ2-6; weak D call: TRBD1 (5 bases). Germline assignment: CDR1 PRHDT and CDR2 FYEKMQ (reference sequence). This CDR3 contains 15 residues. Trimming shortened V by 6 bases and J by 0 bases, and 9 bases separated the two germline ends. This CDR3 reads CASRAGASGANVLTF. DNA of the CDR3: TGTGCCAGCAGAGCTGGGGCCTCTGGGGCCAACGTCCTGACTTTC.

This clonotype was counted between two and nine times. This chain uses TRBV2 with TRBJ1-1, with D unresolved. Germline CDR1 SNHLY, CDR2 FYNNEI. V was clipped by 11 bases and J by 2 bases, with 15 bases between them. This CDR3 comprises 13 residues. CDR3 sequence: CAGKSMVNTEAFF. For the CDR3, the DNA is TGTGCCGGTAAATCTATGGTCAACACTGAAGCTTTCTTT.

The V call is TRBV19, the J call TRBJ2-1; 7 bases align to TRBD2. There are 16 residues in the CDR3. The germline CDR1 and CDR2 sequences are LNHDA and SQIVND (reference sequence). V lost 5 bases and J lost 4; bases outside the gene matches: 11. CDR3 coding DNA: TGTGCCAGTAGTCCACACCCGGGGGAGGGGTACAATGAGCAGTTCTTC. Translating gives CASSPHPGEGYNEQFF.

For the CDR3, the DNA is TGTGCCATATCTCTAGCGGGGGGCGAGTCGCAGTATTTT. Translating gives CAISLAGGESQYF. The chain has TRBV3-1 and TRBJ2-3, with TRBD2 matching over 11 bases. CDR1 LGHDT and CDR2 YNNKEL come from the germline V gene (reference sequence). The length of the CDR3 is 13 residues. The trim removed 10 bases at V and 10 bases at J, leaving 10 bases unmatched.

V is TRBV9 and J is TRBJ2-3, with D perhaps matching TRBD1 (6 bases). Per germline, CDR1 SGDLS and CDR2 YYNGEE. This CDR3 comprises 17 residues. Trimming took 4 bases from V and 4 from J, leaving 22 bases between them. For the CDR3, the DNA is TGTGCCAGCAGCCCCATGGACGGTATACAGGGCTCAGATACGCAGTATTTT. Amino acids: CASSPMDGIQGSDTQYF.

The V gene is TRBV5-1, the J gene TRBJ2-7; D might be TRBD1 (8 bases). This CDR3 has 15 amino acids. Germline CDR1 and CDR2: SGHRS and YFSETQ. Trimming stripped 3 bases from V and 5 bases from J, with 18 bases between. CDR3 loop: CASSYSTGGVDEQYF. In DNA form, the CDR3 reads TGCGCCAGCAGCTATTCCACAGGGGGGGTCGACGAGCAGTACTTC.

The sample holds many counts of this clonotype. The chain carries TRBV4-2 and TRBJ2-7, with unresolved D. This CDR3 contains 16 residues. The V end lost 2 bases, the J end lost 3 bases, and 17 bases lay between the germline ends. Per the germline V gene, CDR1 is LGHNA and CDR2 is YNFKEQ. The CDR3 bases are TGTGCCAGCAGCCAAAGTGACGGCCAGCCCATCTACGAGCAGTACTTC. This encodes CASSQSDGQPIYEQYF.

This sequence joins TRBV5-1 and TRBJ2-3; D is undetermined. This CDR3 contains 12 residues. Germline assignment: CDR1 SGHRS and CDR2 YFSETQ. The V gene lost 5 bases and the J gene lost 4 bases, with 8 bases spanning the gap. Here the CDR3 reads CASSYDADTQYF. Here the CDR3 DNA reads TGCGCCAGCAGTTACGACGCAGATACGCAGTATTTT.